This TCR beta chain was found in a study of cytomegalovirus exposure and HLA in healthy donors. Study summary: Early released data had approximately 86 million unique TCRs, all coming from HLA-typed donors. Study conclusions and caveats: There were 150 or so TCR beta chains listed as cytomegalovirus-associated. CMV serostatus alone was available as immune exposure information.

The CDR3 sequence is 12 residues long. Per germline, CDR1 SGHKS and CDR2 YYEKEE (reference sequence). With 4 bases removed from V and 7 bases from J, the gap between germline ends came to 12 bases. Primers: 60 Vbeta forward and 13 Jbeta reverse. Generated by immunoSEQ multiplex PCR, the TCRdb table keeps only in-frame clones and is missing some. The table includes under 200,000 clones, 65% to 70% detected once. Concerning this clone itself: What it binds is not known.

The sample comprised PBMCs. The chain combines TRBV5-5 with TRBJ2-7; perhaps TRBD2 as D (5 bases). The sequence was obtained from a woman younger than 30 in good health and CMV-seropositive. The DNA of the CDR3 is TGTGCCAGCAGCGTCGGTACGGGAGAGCAGTACTTC. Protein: CASSVGTGEQYF.